This T cell receptor beta chain was identified in a study of T cells in Graves' hyperthyroidism and ophthalmopathy. Whole-study results and caveats: Most expanded thyroid clonotypes above 0.001 recurred in blood.

Trimming cost V 6 bases and J 2 bases, with 8 bases left between them. CDR1 is SQVTM and CDR2 is ANQGSEA in the germline V gene. The CDR3 spans 12 residues. The source material, RNA transcripts, was used to amplify TCR beta CDR3 regions. Initially, a first-round RT-PCR of the TCR CDR3 employed the HTBI primer set. TCRdb fed the multiplex PCR reads into MiXCR, producing one record per CDR3 protein. The sample records 500,000 to 550,000 distinct CDR3 sequences, just under 20% being singletons. As for this clonotype: What it recognizes is unknown.

Material for sequencing was blood. The receptor's source is a man aged 35 to 55 with Graves' ophthalmopathy. The chain has TRBV29-1 and TRBJ2-4; D might be TRBD2 (5 bases). CDR3 sequence reads: CSVRESKNIQYF. CDR3 coding DNA: TGCAGCGTGAGGGAATCCAAAAACATTCAGTACTTC.